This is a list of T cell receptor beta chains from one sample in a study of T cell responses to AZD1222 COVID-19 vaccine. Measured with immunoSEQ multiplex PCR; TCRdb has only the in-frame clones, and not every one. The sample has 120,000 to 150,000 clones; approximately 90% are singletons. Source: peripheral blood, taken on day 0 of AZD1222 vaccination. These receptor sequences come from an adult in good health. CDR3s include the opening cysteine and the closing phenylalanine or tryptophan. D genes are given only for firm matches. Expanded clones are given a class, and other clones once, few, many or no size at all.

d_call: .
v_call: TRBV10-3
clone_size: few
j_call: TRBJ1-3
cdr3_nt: TGTGCCATCAGTGAACAGGGCACACACACCATATATTTT
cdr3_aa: CAISEQGTHTIYF

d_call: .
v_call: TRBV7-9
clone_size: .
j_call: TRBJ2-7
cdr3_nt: TGTGCCAGCTCGAGAGGGAGCAATTTTTACGAGCAGTACTTC
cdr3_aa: CASSRGSNFYEQYF

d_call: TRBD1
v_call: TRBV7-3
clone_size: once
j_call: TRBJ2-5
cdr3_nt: TGTGCCAGCAGCTTAAGAGGACAGGGGATGCAAGAGACCCAGTACTTC
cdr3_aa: CASSLRGQGMQETQYF

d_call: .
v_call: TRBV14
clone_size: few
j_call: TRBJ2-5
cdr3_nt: TGTGCCAGCAGCCATAGTATTCTGACTCTGCAGACCCAGTACTTC
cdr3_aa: CASSHSILTLQTQYF

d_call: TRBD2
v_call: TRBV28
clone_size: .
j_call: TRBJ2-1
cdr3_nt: TGTGCCAGCAGTGCGACTAGCGGGGGGGACAATGAGCAGTTCTTC
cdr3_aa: CASSATSGGDNEQFF

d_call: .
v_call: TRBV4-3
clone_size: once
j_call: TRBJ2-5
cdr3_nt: TGCGCCAGCAGCCAAGGGGCAACAAACCAAGAGACCCAGTACTTC
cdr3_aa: CASSQGATNQETQYF

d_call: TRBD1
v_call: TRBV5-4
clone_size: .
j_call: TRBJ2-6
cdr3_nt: TGTGCCAGCAGCCGACGGGACAGGAGCTCTGGGGCCAACGTCCTGACTTTC
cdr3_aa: CASSRRDRSSGANVLTF

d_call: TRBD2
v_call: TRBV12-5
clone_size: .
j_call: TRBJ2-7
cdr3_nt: TGTGCTAGTGGTCGCCTTGGACTAGCAGAAGAACCTTACTTC
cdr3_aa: CASGRLGLAEEPYF

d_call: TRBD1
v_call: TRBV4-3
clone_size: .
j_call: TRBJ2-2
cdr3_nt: TGCGCCAGCAGCCAAACAGACGGGACAGGAAACGGGGAGCTGTTTTTT
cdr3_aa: CASSQTDGTGNGELFF

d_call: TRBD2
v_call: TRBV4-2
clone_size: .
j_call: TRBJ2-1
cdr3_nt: TGTGCCAGCAGCCGAGCCCTCTTAGCGGGACCCTACAATGAGCAGTTCTTC
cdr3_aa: CASSRALLAGPYNEQFF

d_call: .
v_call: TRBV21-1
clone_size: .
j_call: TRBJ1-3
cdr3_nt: TGTGCCAGCAGCAAAAGGACACCCAGCTCTGGAAACACCATATATTTT
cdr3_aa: CASSKRTPSSGNTIYF

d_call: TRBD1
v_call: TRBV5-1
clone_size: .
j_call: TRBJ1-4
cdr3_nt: TGCGCCAGCAGCTTGGGACAGGGACTTGAAAAACTGTTTTTT
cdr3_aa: CASSLGQGLEKLFF

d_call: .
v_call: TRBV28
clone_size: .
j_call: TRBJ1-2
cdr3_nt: TGTGCCAGCAGTTTGGGGCAGTTATATGGCTACACCTTC
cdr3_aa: CASSLGQLYGYTF

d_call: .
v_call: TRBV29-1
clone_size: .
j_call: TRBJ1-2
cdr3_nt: TGCAGCGGGGGATCTAACTATGGCTACACCTTC
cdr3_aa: CSGGSNYGYTF

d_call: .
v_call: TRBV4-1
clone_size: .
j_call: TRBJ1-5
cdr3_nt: TGCGCCAGCAGCCAAGTCGGCAGGATGGCGCCCCAGCATTTT
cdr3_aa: CASSQVGRMAPQHF

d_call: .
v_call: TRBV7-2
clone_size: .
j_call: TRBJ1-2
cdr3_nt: TGTGCCAGCAGCTATGCGGGTTTTGGCGGCTACACCTTC
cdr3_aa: CASSYAGFGGYTF

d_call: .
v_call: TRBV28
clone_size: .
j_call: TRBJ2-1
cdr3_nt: TGTGCCAGCAGTTTCGGGTACAATGAGCAGTTCTTC
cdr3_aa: CASSFGYNEQFF

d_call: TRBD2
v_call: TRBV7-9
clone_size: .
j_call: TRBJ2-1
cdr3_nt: TGTGCCAGCATACTTACTATGATAGCGGGAGATAGTAATGAGCAGTTCTTC
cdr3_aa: CASILTMIAGDSNEQFF

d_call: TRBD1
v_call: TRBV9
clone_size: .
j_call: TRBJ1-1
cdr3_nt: TGTGCCAGCAGCGGAAGGACAGGTGTCGGTACTGAAGCTTTCTTT
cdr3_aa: CASSGRTGVGTEAFF

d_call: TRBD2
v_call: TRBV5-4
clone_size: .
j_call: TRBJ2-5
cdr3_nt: TGTGCCAGCAGCCCCAACCTAGCGGGGGGTCAAGAGACCCAGTACTTC
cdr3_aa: CASSPNLAGGQETQYF

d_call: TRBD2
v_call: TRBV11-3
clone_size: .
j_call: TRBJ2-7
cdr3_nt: TGTGCCAGCAGCCAGAGACTAGCCAGGGAGTACGAGCAGTACTTC
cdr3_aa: CASSQRLAREYEQYF

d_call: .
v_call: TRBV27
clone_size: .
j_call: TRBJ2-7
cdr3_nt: TGTGCCAGCAAGATACAGGGTTATAGATACGAGCAGTACTTC
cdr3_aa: CASKIQGYRYEQYF